This T cell receptor (beta chain) was found in a study of T-cell reconstitution after alpha-beta-depleted transplantation in children. Trimming cost V 0 bases and J 5 bases; bases outside gene matches: 5. The CDR3 covers 16 residues. Germline V gives CDR1 SGHDT, CDR2 YYEEEE. Unique molecular identifiers featured in how the TCRbeta library was prepared. From the PCR reads, TCRdb called clonotypes with MiXCR, one entry per CDR3 protein. The sample lists approximately 400,000 distinct CDR3 sequences; about a tenth were seen once. The chain combines TRBV5-6 with TRBJ2-5, with 12 bases identical to TRBD2. The TCR sequence derives from a human donor who donated a stem cell graft to a child with acute myeloid leukemia. The source material was PBMCs from the stem cell graft donor, sampled from the stem cell graft. The CDR3 nucleotides are TGTGCCAGCAGCTTGGGACTAGCGGGAGCGGCGGAGACCCAGTACTTC. Translation: CASSLGLAGAAETQYF. Full variable domain (outside the CDR3, taken from reference TRBV5-6 and TRBJ2-5): DAGVTQSPTHLIKTRGQQVTLRCSPKSGHDTVSWYQQALGQGPQFIFQYYEEEERQRGNFPDRFSGHQFPNYSSELNVNALLLGDSALYLCASSLGLAGAAETQYFGPGTRLLVL.